The 13 T cell receptor beta chains below were found in one sample sequenced in a study of identical twins. TCRdb ran MiXCR on the 5' RACE reads and lists one entry per CDR3 protein. In the table there are some 240,000 distinct CDR3 sequences, around 8.8% of which are singletons. In addition, the sample was reused for a study of yellow fever vaccine responses in identical twins.

The sequenced sample consisted of CD8+ T cells sorted from blood. These receptors came from a woman younger than 35 in good health.

The sample holds many counts of this clonotype. The chain has TRBV10-3 and TRBJ2-1; 10 bases align to TRBD2. Germline CDR1 is ENHRY and CDR2 is SYGVKD. The CDR3 consists of 14 residues. Unmatched junction bases numbered 2, after V lost 4 bases and J lost 5 bases. CDR3: CAISGTSGDNEQFF. DNA for the CDR3: TGTGCCATCAGTGGGACTAGCGGCGACAATGAGCAGTTCTTC.

The table lists this clonotype with a few counts. The gene calls are TRBV20-1 and TRBJ2-7; D possibly corresponds to TRBD2 (5 bases). The CDR3 extends over 12 amino acids. Germline values: CDR1 DFQATT, CDR2 SNEGSKA (reference sequence). This CDR3 reads CSYRGSTLEQYF. CDR3 coding DNA: TGCAGCTACCGGGGTAGCACCCTCGAGCAGTACTTC.

This clonotype has at least ten counts. This chain uses TRBV27 with TRBJ1-4; TRBD1 is a possible D gene (5 bases). Germline loops: CDR1 MNHEY, CDR2 SMNVEV (reference sequence). V was shortened by 3 bases and J by 6 bases, with 8 bases between the two germline ends. CDR3 length equals 13 residues. The CDR3 DNA follows: TGTGCCAGCAGTTTGGTCAGGGATGAAAAACTGTTTTTT. Translated, it gives CASSLVRDEKLFF. The full variable domain, its missing parts supplied by reference TRBV27 and TRBJ1-4, is EAQVTQNPRYLITVTGKKLTVTCSQNMNHEYMSWYRQDPGLGLRQIYYSMNVEVTDKGDVPEGYKVSRKEKRNFPLILESPSPNQTSLYFCASSLVRDEKLFFGSGTQLSVL.

This clonotype was recorded at least ten times. V usage is TRBV29-1 and J usage is TRBJ2-2; either TRBD1 or TRBD2 may fit D (5 bases each). Germline V lookup: CDR1 SQVTM, CDR2 ANQGSEA. CDR3 length equals 17 residues. The ends were cut back, 4 bases at V and 2 bases at J, with 20 bases in the middle. The CDR3: CSVVSTYGTRNTGELFF. The CDR3 DNA is TGCAGCGTTGTGTCAACCTACGGGACCCGAAACACCGGGGAGCTGTTTTTT.

The sample holds a few counts of this clonotype. V gene TRBV4-2 combines with J gene TRBJ2-1; D is possibly TRBD1 or TRBD2 (6 bases each). The germline gives CDR1 LGHNA, CDR2 YNFKEQ. CDR3 size: 17 residues. Between the trimmed V and J ends, which lost 3 bases and 5 bases, there was a span of 20 bases. DNA of the CDR3: TGTGCCAGCAGCCATAAGTTCGGCGGGACAACCAACAATGAGCAGTTCTTC. Translated: CASSHKFGGTTNNEQFF.

J is TRBJ1-1 and V is TRBV6-5; TRBD1 agrees at 8 bases. Germline trimming cut 2 bases from V and 2 bases from J; bases unmatched to any gene: 4. Per the germline V gene, CDR1 is MNHEY and CDR2 is SVGAGI. This CDR3 is 15 amino acids long. The CDR3: CASSYVGQGNTEAFF. The CDR3, as DNA: TGTGCCAGCAGTTACGTAGGACAGGGTAACACTGAAGCTTTCTTT.

This clonotype occurred many times. This sequence joins TRBV5-1 and TRBJ2-1; 8 positions match TRBD1. Trimming removed 1 base from V and 0 bases from J; junction bases left unmatched: 3. This CDR3 has 16 amino acids. CDR1 and CDR2 from the germline V gene are SGHRS and YFSETQ. In DNA form, the CDR3 reads TGCGCCAGCAGCTTGTCTACAGGGGGCTCCTACAATGAGCAGTTCTTC. Protein: CASSLSTGGSYNEQFF.

This clonotype has more than one count but fewer than ten. With a much larger clone just one base away, this may be a read error. This sequence joins TRBV27 and TRBJ2-7, with TRBD1 identical over 10 bases. CDR1 and CDR2 (germline): MNHEY, SMNVEV (reference sequence). The V segment lost 5 bases and the J segment 2 bases; nucleotides outside the gene matches: 3. This CDR3 contains 14 residues. As DNA, the CDR3 is TGTGCCAGCAGTATCGGGACAGGGGCCTACGAGCAGTACTTC. Translated: CASSIGTGAYEQYF.

V is TRBV10-3 and J is TRBJ2-1; D uncertain. This CDR3 comprises 15 residues. Germline V CDR1 and CDR2: ENHRY, SYGVKD. The V end was cut by 6 bases, the J end by 2 bases, with 14 bases between. The CDR3 sequence is CAISTKNYAYNEQFF. CDR3 in DNA: TGTGCCATCAGCACCAAAAACTACGCCTACAATGAGCAGTTCTTC.

This sequence joins TRBV7-2 and TRBJ2-1; TRBD2 matches at 9 bases. This CDR3 is built from 17 residues. Per germline, CDR1 SGHTA and CDR2 FQGNSA. With 5 bases clipped from V and 4 bases from J, the junction kept 12 bases outside the gene matches. Here the CDR3 DNA reads TGTGCCAGCAGCCCGAGTCCGGGGACTAGCTTGTACAATGAGCAGTTCTTC. It is translated as CASSPSPGTSLYNEQFF.

This clonotype appeared a few times. The chain employs TRBV28 and TRBJ2-1; 10 bases map to TRBD2. V dropped 6 bases and J dropped 9; count of bases not matched to a gene: 11. The CDR3 is 15 residues long. CDR1 is MDHEN, CDR2 SYDVKM, per germline. This chain's CDR3 is CASSLLAGGGSEQFF. Here the CDR3 DNA reads TGTGCCAGCAGCCTTTTAGCGGGGGGTGGTAGTGAGCAGTTCTTC.

The rearrangement uses TRBV15 and TRBJ2-3; D not resolved. V lost 3 bases, J lost 2 bases, and 3 bases lay in between. Germline assignment: CDR1 LNHNV and CDR2 YYDKDF (reference sequence). The CDR3 has 12 amino acids. For the CDR3, the DNA is TGTGCCACCAGCAGGTCCACAGATACGCAGTATTTT. It codes for CATSRSTDTQYF. Drawing the rest from reference TRBV15 and TRBJ2-3, the complete variable domain is DAMVIQNPRYQVTQFGKPVTLSCSQTLNHNVMYWYQQKSSQAPKLLFHYYDKDFNNEADTPDNFQSRRPNTSFCFLDIRSPGLGDTAMYLCATSRSTDTQYFGPGTRLTVL.

In its sample, this clonotype was seen a few times. The chain couples TRBV30 to TRBJ2-7; perhaps TRBD2 as D (6 bases). Trimming removed 2 bases from V and 2 bases from J, with 10 bases in between. In germline, CDR1 is GTSNPN, CDR2 SVGIG (reference sequence). The CDR3 length is 13 residues. CDR3 loop: CAWSRRGAYEQYF. CDR3 DNA sequence: TGTGCCTGGAGTCGGCGGGGCGCCTACGAGCAGTACTTC.